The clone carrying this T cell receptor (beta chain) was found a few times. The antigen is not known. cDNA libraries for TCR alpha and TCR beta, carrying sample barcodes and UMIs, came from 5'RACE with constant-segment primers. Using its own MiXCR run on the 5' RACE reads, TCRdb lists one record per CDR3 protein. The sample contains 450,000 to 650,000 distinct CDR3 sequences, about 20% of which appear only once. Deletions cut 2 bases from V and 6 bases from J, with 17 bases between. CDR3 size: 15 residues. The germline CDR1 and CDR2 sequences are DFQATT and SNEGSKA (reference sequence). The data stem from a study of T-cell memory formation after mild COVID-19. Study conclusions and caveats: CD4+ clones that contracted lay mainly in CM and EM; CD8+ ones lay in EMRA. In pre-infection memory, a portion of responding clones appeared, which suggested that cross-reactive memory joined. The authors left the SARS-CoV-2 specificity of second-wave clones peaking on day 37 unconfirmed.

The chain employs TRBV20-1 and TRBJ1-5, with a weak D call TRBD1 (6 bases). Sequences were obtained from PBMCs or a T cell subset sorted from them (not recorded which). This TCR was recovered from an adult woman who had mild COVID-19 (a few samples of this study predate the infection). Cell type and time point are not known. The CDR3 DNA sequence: TGCAGTGCTAGATTCGGCCGACAGGCCGGTCAGCCCCAGCATTTT. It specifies CSARFGRQAGQPQHF.